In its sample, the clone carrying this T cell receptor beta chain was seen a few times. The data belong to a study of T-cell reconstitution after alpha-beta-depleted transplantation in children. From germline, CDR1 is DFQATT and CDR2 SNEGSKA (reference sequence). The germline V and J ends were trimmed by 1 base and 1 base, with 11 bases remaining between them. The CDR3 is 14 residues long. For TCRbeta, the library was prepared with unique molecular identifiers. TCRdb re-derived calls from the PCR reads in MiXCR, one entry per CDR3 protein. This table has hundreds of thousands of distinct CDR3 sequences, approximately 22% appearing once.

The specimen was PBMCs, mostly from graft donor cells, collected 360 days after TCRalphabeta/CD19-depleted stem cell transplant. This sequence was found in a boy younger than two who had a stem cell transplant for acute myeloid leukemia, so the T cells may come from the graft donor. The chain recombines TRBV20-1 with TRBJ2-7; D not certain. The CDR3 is CSARVSWSSYEQYF. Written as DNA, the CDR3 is TGCAGTGCTAGAGTATCCTGGTCGTCCTACGAGCAGTACTTC.